Included here is one TCR beta chain sequence, with context. The antigen is undetermined. Genomic DNA of every subset was divided equally among multiple immunoSEQ plates. Sequenced by immunoSEQ multiplex PCR; TCRdb stores in-frame clones only, minus some. The table includes about 2 million clones, roughly 94% detected once. The CDR3 loop spans 13 amino acids. Germline CDR1 MNHEY, CDR2 SMNVEV (reference sequence). Trimming took 3 bases from V and 3 from J; bases not matched to a gene: 2. These data belong to a study of shared clonotypes between healthy human individuals. The overall study: Donor composition was a couple of women and a few men, aged 18 to 49.

Study-level findings and limits: Richness estimates generally favored naive over memory subsets. It was only blood that was sampled, and tissue repertoires likely differ.

This TCR was sampled from a young man in good health. The sequenced sample was naive CD4+ T cells sorted from blood. Indicated subset: CD45RA+ positively selected. This chain joins TRBV27 and TRBJ2-7; 7 bases match TRBD2. The CDR3 here is CASSFRDYYEQYF. DNA for the CDR3: TGTGCCAGCAGTTTCCGGGACTACTACGAGCAGTACTTC.